Presented here are 26 T cell receptor beta chains from one specimen sequenced in a study of PD-L1 blockade in urothelial cancer. Time point of the sample: pretreatment peripheral blood. Libraries were prepared by immunoSEQ multiplex PCR; TCRdb keeps only in-frame clonotypes and omits some of them. The table has more than 55,000 clones, more than 80% seen once. The sample here was PBMCs, taken around atezolizumab (anti-PD-L1) treatment. These receptors originate from a man between 65 and 85 years old with urothelial cancer.

CDR3 bases: TGTGCCATCAGTGACCCGGGGCAGCCCCAGCATTTT. It yields the protein CAISDPGQPQHF. J is TRBJ1-5 and V is TRBV10-3; D is unresolved. The germline V gene encodes CDR1 ENHRY and CDR2 SYGVKD. CDR3 size: 12 residues. V gave up 3 bases and J gave up 7 bases, with 7 bases separating them.

The chain is built from TRBV6-1 and TRBJ2-1; 8 bases agree with TRBD2. After removal of 1 base from V and 4 bases from J, the junction contained 3 bases not matched to a gene. This CDR3 contains 15 residues. Per germline, CDR1 MNHNS and CDR2 SASEGT. The CDR3 reads CASSEVAGSYNEQFF. CDR3 DNA sequence: TGTGCCAGCAGTGAAGTAGCGGGAAGTTACAATGAGCAGTTCTTC.

The chain carries TRBV2 and TRBJ2-7; possibly TRBD2 for D (5 bases). The CDR3 is 13 residues long. Germline V gives CDR1 SNHLY, CDR2 FYNNEI. V lost 2 bases, J lost 3 bases, and 8 bases lay in between. CDR3 sequence (DNA): TGTGCCAGCAGTGAACGAGGGCTCTACGAGCAGTACTTC. Translated, it gives CASSERGLYEQYF.

CDR3 nucleotides: TGTGCCAGCAGATTAGGGGATGGCTACACCTTC. It translates to CASRLGDGYTF. The gene calls are TRBV4-2 and TRBJ1-2, with D tentatively TRBD1 (5 bases). The V gene's germline CDR1 is LGHNA and CDR2 YNFKEQ. This CDR3 spans 11 amino acids. V gave up 6 bases and J gave up 6 bases, with 8 bases separating them.

The V and J genes are TRBV7-2 and TRBJ2-3; D unresolved. V lost 7 bases to trimming and J lost 1 base, with 15 bases between them. The CDR3 is 15 amino acids. Looked up from germline, CDR1 is SGHTA and CDR2 is FQGNSA. The CDR3 sequence: CASTLLISGTDTQYF. The CDR3 region has the DNA TGTGCCAGCACCCTGCTAATAAGCGGCACAGATACGCAGTATTTT.

The V and J genes are TRBV5-1 and TRBJ2-5, with TRBD2 as a possible D gene (6 bases). Near its end, the DNA agrees better with TRBJ2-7, so the J call may be wrong. Germline CDR1 reads SGHRS; CDR2 reads YFSETQ. The CDR3 has 14 amino acids. The CDR3 bases are TGCGCCAGCAGCTTGGATCCGGGAGTCTACGAGCAGTACTTC. Amino acid sequence: CASSLDPGVYEQYF.

This clone was observed many times. The CDR3 DNA is TGTGCCAGCAGTGCCTCCGGGACTAGCGGGAGAGTTTCCCAAGAGACCCAGTACTTC. It is translated as CASSASGTSGRVSQETQYF. This chain joins TRBV28 and TRBJ2-5; 14 positions agree with TRBD2. Germline CDR1 and CDR2: MDHEN and SYDVKM. This CDR3 has 19 residues. V dropped 5 bases and J dropped 1; count of bases not matched to a gene: 12.

This clone occurred many times. The V call is TRBV7-3, the J call TRBJ1-2; 9 bases map to TRBD1. The germline gives CDR1 SGHTA, CDR2 FQGTGA. Trimming cost V 6 bases and J 3 bases; bases outside gene matches: 8. The length of the CDR3 is 15 residues. The CDR3 sequence: CASRAPGQGDYGYTF. The DNA of the CDR3 is TGTGCCAGCAGGGCCCCGGGACAGGGAGACTATGGCTACACCTTC.

This chain joins TRBV28 and TRBJ1-1; 7 bases map to TRBD1. Germline CDR1 reads MDHEN; CDR2 reads SYDVKM. Germline trimming cut 1 base from V and 5 bases from J; bases unmatched to any gene: 4. The CDR3 runs 14 residues. CDR3 DNA sequence: TGTGCCAGCAGTTTATTTAGGGGGCGGACTGAAGCTTTCTTT. Translated: CASSLFRGRTEAFF.

The chain is built from TRBV5-1 and TRBJ2-1; D unresolved. Germline V gene lookup returns CDR1 SGHRS and CDR2 YFSETQ. Trimming took 4 bases from V and 7 from J, leaving 18 bases between them. The CDR3 contains 15 residues. The CDR3 DNA sequence: TGCGCCAGCAGCCGGGTCTACGGTAATGGGAATGAGCAGTTCTTC. It specifies CASSRVYGNGNEQFF.

This chain connects TRBV7-9 to TRBJ2-7; 7 nucleotides agree with TRBD1. The CDR3 contains 13 residues. Germline values: CDR1 SEHNR, CDR2 FQNEAQ (reference sequence). V shed 5 bases, J shed 3 bases, and the junction held 4 bases outside the gene matches. CDR3 coding DNA: TGTGCCAGCAGCCCAACAGGGGTCTACGAGCAGTACTTC. Its protein is CASSPTGVYEQYF.

This clone came up once. This chain connects TRBV19 to TRBJ2-5; TRBD1 is a possible D gene (6 bases). The V end lost 6 bases, the J end lost 2 bases, and 16 bases lay between the germline ends. This CDR3 is 15 amino acids long. Germline V gene data show CDR1 as LNHDA and CDR2 as SQIVND (reference sequence). CDR3 DNA sequence: TGTGCCAGTAGCCCCCCAGGGGCTTTGCAAGAGACCCAGTACTTC. Its translation: CASSPPGALQETQYF.

The chain recombines TRBV7-9 with TRBJ2-7; TRBD2 aligns across 9 bases. This CDR3 comprises 13 residues. Germline trimming cut 1 base from V and 11 bases from J; bases unmatched to any gene: 6. Germline V lookup: CDR1 SEHNR, CDR2 FQNEAQ (reference sequence). CDR3 DNA: TGTGCCAGCAGCTTAGGTCTAGCGGGGACCAAGTACTTC. This sequence encodes CASSLGLAGTKYF.

The chain recombines TRBV4-3 with TRBJ2-1, with 8 nucleotides matching TRBD2. The CDR3 runs to 16 residues. V dropped 4 bases and J dropped 5; count of bases not matched to a gene: 10. CDR1 and CDR2 (germline): LGHNA, YSLEER. The CDR3 sequence is CASSPTSSGKNNEQFF. The CDR3 DNA sequence: TGCGCCAGCAGCCCCACGAGTAGCGGGAAAAACAATGAGCAGTTCTTC.

The chain couples TRBV11-2 to TRBJ1-2, with D perhaps matching TRBD1 (6 bases). Looked up from germline, CDR1 is SGHAT and CDR2 is FQNNGV. V was trimmed by 4 bases and J by 2 bases, leaving 14 bases between them. The CDR3 runs to 15 residues. In nucleotides, the CDR3 is TGTGCCAGCAGCTCCGGACAGCCCCCCAACTATGGCTACACCTTC. It specifies CASSSGQPPNYGYTF.

The chain has TRBV19 and TRBJ2-1; 13 bases align to TRBD2. The CDR3 length is 21 residues. The V gene's germline CDR1 is LNHDA and CDR2 SQIVND (reference sequence). Losses at the gene ends were 3 bases for V and 5 bases for J; bases not matched to a gene: 19. CDR3 protein: CASSIPYLGTSGIPGHNEQFF. In nucleotides, the CDR3 is TGTGCCAGTAGTATCCCTTATCTAGGGACTAGCGGGATCCCCGGCCACAATGAGCAGTTCTTC. Drawing the rest from reference TRBV19 and TRBJ2-1, the complete variable domain is DGGITQSPKYLFRKEGQNVTLSCEQNLNHDAMYWYRQDPGQGLRLIYYSQIVNDFQKGDIAEGYSVSREKKESFPLTVTSAQKNPTAFYLCASSIPYLGTSGIPGHNEQFFGPGTRLTVL.

This rearrangement joins TRBV6-1 to TRBJ1-4, with 12 bases lining up with TRBD1. Germline assignment: CDR1 MNHNS and CDR2 SASEGT. Trimming removed 2 bases from V and 7 bases from J; junction bases left unmatched: 5. This CDR3 is 16 amino acids long. CDR3 nucleotide sequence: TGTGCCAGCAGTGAAAGGAGGGGACAGGGGGCTGAAAAACTGTTTTTT. This codes for CASSERRGQGAEKLFF.

Only a few counts were recorded for this clone. This chain uses TRBV2 with TRBJ2-5; D is unclear. Trimming shortened V by 2 bases and J by 5 bases, and 3 bases separated the two germline ends. Germline V gene sequence: CDR1 SNHLY, CDR2 FYNNEI. The CDR3 is 11 residues long. CDR3 in DNA: TGTGCCAGCAGTGAATCGGAGACCCAGTACTTC. Encoded protein: CASSESETQYF.

This clone was counted only a few times. V is TRBV5-1 and J is TRBJ1-2, with a weak D call TRBD1 (6 bases). CDR1 is SGHRS, CDR2 YFSETQ, per germline. Deletions cut 2 bases from V and 4 bases from J, with 15 bases between. The CDR3 spans 15 residues. The CDR3 DNA sequence: TGCGCCAGCAGCTTACAGGGATTAATAGGCTATGGCTACACCTTC. It encodes CASSLQGLIGYGYTF.

This clone has only a few counts. The rearrangement uses TRBV5-5 and TRBJ1-1, with D unresolved. There are 15 residues in the CDR3. V was clipped by 2 bases and J by 2 bases, with 13 bases between them. Germline assignment: CDR1 SGHKS and CDR2 YYEKEE (reference sequence). CDR3 bases: TGTGCCAGCAGCTTCGCCCGAGGAGTTAACACTGAAGCTTTCTTT. Translated, it gives CASSFARGVNTEAFF.

The chain combines TRBV10-3 with TRBJ1-1; 10 bases fit TRBD1. V gave up 3 bases and J gave up 3 bases; unmatched junction bases: 4. CDR1 and CDR2 from the germline V gene are ENHRY and SYGVKD. The CDR3 is 15 amino acids. Here the CDR3 reads CAISDPGQGYTEAFF. In nucleotides, the CDR3 is TGTGCCATCAGTGACCCGGGACAGGGGTACACTGAAGCTTTCTTT.

This clone was found a few times. The V and J genes are TRBV7-9 and TRBJ1-1; no clear D gene. Germline V gives CDR1 SEHNR, CDR2 FQNEAQ (reference sequence). V shed 1 base and J shed 1 base, with 4 bases lying between them. This CDR3 has 13 residues. The CDR3 reads CASSLVANTEAFF. The CDR3 DNA follows: TGTGCCAGCAGCTTAGTGGCGAACACTGAAGCTTTCTTT.

The sample holds one count of this clone. The chain uses TRBV14 and TRBJ2-1, with a possible D match to TRBD2 (5 bases). The CDR3 sequence is 13 residues long. In germline, CDR1 is SGHDN, CDR2 FVKESK. V dropped 5 bases and J dropped 7 bases, with 12 bases sitting between them. This CDR3 reads CASSLVRGNEQFF. DNA of the CDR3: TGTGCCAGCAGCTTAGTCCGGGGTAATGAGCAGTTCTTC.

The V and J genes are TRBV5-4 and TRBJ1-4; 8 bases fit TRBD1. Germline trimming cut 0 bases from V and 6 bases from J; bases unmatched to any gene: 10. The CDR3 is 17 amino acids. The germline V gene has CDR1 SGHNT and CDR2 YYREEE (reference sequence). The CDR3 loop is CASSLGTGGTSYEKLFF. The CDR3 DNA reads as TGTGCCAGCAGCTTGGGCACAGGGGGGACTTCTTATGAAAAACTGTTTTTT.

This chain links TRBV5-6 with TRBJ2-7, with 7 nucleotides matching TRBD2. Trimming took 2 bases from V and 3 from J; bases not matched to a gene: 2. The length of the CDR3 is 13 residues. Germline V gives CDR1 SGHDT, CDR2 YYEEEE. The CDR3 region has the DNA TGTGCCAGCAGCTTCTGGGACTACTACGAGCAGTACTTC. Translated: CASSFWDYYEQYF.

This clone was picked up one time. The chain has TRBV9 and TRBJ2-5; a weak D match, TRBD1 (5 bases). V lost 3 bases and J 5 bases, leaving 20 bases between the germline ends. This CDR3 comprises 16 residues. Germline V gene lookup returns CDR1 SGDLS and CDR2 YYNGEE. CDR3 bases: TGTGCCAGCAGCGGTAGGGGAAGCCTTCTTGGGGAGACCCAGTACTTC. It specifies CASSGRGSLLGETQYF.